This T cell receptor beta chain originates from a study of T cell responses to AZD1222 COVID-19 vaccine. Study-level findings and limits: The sample set comprised mostly white British donors with more females, and clonal diversity was possibly underestimated.

The repertoire was sequenced with immunoSEQ multiplex PCR; TCRdb's copy has only in-frame clones and lacks some. The profile shows under 150,000 clones, around 88% of them singletons. Trimming took off 4 bases at V and 0 bases at J, with 12 bases between the two ends. Per the germline V gene, CDR1 is SGHDN and CDR2 is FVKESK. This CDR3 region has 15 residues. This clone has a handful of counts. Its antigen is still unknown. The clonotype originates from an adult who received the AZD1222 COVID-19 vaccine. The sample in question was peripheral blood, obtained 28 days after the second AZD1222 dose. The genes are TRBV14 and TRBJ1-2; no definite D call. CDR3 residues: CASSLSGFSNYGYTF. The CDR3 DNA reads as TGTGCCAGCAGCCTCTCAGGTTTTTCTAACTATGGCTACACCTTC.